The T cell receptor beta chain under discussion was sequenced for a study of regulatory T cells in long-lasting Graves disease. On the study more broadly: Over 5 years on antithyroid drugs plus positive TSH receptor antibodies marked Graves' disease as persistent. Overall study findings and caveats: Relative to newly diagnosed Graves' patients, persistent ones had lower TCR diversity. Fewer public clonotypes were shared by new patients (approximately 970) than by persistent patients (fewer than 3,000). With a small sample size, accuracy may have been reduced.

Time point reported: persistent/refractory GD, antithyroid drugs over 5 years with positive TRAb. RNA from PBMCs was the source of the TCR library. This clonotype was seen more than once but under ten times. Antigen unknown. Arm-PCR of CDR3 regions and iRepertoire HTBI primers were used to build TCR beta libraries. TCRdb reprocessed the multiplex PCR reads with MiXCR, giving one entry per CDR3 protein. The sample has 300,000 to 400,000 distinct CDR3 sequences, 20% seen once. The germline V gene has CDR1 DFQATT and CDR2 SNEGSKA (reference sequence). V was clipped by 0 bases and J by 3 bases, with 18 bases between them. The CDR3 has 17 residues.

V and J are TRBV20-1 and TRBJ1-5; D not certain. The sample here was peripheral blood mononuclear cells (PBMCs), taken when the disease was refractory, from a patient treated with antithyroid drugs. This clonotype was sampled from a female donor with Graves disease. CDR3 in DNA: TGCAGTGCTAGAGACGGGTGGGCAGTCGGGGACAATCAGCCCCAGCATTTT. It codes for CSARDGWAVGDNQPQHF.